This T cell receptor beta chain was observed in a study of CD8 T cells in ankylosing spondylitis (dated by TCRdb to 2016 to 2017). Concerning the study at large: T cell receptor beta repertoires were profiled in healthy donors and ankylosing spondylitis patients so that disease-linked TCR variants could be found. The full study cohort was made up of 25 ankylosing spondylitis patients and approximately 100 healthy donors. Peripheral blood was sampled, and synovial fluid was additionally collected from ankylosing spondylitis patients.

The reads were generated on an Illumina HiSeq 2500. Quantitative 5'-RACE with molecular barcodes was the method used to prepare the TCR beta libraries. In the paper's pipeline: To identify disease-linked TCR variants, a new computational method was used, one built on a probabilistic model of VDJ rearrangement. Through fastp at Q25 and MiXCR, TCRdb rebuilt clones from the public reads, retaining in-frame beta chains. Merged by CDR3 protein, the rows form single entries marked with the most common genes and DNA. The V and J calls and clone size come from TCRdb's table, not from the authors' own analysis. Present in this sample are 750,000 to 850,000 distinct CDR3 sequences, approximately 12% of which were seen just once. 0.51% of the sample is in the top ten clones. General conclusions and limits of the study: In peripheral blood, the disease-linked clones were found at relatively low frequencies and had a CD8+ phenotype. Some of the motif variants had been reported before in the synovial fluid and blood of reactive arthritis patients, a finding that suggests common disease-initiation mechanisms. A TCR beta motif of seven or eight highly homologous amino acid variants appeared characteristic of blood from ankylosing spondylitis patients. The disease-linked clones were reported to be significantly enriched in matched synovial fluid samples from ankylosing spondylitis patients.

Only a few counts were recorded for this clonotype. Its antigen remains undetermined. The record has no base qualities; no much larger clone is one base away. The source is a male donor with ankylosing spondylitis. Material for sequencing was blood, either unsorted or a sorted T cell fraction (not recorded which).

DNA sequence: TGTGCCAGCAGCCACGGACAGGGCCGCTCCTATAATTCACCCCTCCACTTT. Its amino acids are CASSHGQGRSYNSPLHF. This sequence uses TRBV9 and TRBJ1-6; 8 bases in the middle match TRBD1. Per the germline V gene, SGDLS is the CDR1 and YYNGEE is the CDR2. The CDR3 holds 17 amino acids from the cysteine to the phenylalanine. Only the CDR3 part of the read is kept: 51 bases, read in frame from the first base. Trimmed from V: 4 bases; trimmed from J: 0 bases; junction bases lacking a gene match: 6.